These 8 T cell receptor beta chains originate from one sample sequenced in a study. In TCRdb, the 5' RACE reads were re-called with MiXCR into one record per CDR3 protein. The table shows nearly 55,000 distinct CDR3 sequences, with around 24% occurring only once. Sample: tumor-infiltrating naive CD4+ T cells sorted from the breast tumor. Documented subset: naive CD4+ T cells, CD4+CD45RA+CD25-. Receptors originate from a female donor with breast cancer.

The chain recombines TRBV28 with TRBJ1-3; D ambiguous. V was shortened by 7 bases and J by 2 bases, with 15 bases between the two germline ends. CDR1 and CDR2 (germline): MDHEN, SYDVKM. This CDR3 has 15 amino acids. CDR3 DNA sequence: TGTGCCAGCATGACTCCTATCAGCGCTGGAAACACCATATATTTT. Translation gives CASMTPISAGNTIYF.

This clonotype was observed a handful of times. The rearrangement links TRBV29-1 to TRBJ2-5; 7 positions match TRBD1. Germline trimming cut 2 bases from V and 4 bases from J; bases unmatched to any gene: 4. The CDR3 spans 13 residues. Germline V gives CDR1 SQVTM, CDR2 ANQGSEA. The CDR3 DNA reads TGCAGCGTTGAAAGGGCAGGGGGAGAGACCCAGTACTTC. This encodes CSVERAGGETQYF.

This clonotype came up a few times. The J gene is TRBJ2-7, the V gene TRBV5-1; no clear D gene. Germline V CDR1 and CDR2: SGHRS, YFSETQ. V shed 3 bases and J shed 0 bases, with 10 bases lying between them. The CDR3 sequence is 14 residues long. The CDR3: CASSSDASSYEQYF. The CDR3 coding sequence is TGCGCCAGCAGCTCGGACGCCAGCTCCTACGAGCAGTACTTC.

The CDR3 loop reads CASRGGTGGYSNQPQHF. The CDR3, as DNA: TGTGCCAGCAGGGGCGGGACAGGGGGCTATAGCAATCAGCCCCAGCATTTT. The gene calls are TRBV6-1 and TRBJ1-5, with 12 bases identical to TRBD1. V lost 6 bases to trimming and J lost 0 bases; unmatched junction nucleotides: 6. The CDR3 sequence is 17 residues long. Looked up from germline, CDR1 is MNHNS and CDR2 is SASEGT.

This clonotype was counted only a few times. The chain couples TRBV7-9 to TRBJ1-2, with D perhaps matching TRBD1 (6 bases). The V gene's germline CDR1 is SEHNR and CDR2 FQNEAQ (reference sequence). Trimming took 6 bases from V and 4 from J, leaving 18 bases between them. The length of the CDR3 is 15 residues. CDR3 nucleotide sequence: TGTGCCAGCAGTACGCAGGGGTCTCTTGGCTATGGCTACACCTTC. It yields the protein CASSTQGSLGYGYTF.

J is TRBJ1-2 and V is TRBV6-5; 7 nucleotides match TRBD1. J gave up 4 bases and V 6 bases, and 8 bases lay outside the gene matches. CDR3 size: 14 residues. CDR1 and CDR2 (germline): MNHEY, SVGAGI. As DNA, the CDR3 is TGTGCCAGCAGGAGACAGGGAATTAGCTATGGCTACACCTTC. Translating gives CASRRQGISYGYTF.

This clonotype was recorded a few times. The CDR3 here is CSAHYTSGSFYEQYF. CDR3 nucleotides: TGCAGTGCTCATTATACTAGCGGGAGCTTCTACGAGCAGTACTTC. The rearrangement joins TRBV20-1 to TRBJ2-7, with 11 positions matching TRBD2. The CDR3 runs 15 residues. The germline CDR1 and CDR2 sequences are DFQATT and SNEGSKA (reference sequence). J was trimmed by 3 bases and V by 5 bases; bases with no gene match: 9.

In its sample, this clonotype was seen a few times. The chain employs TRBV6-5 and TRBJ2-7; D gene unclear. The CDR3 has 15 amino acids. V lost 0 bases to trimming and J lost 3 bases, with 12 bases between them. Germline CDR1 is MNHEY and CDR2 is SVGAGI. The CDR3 spells CASSYSWGLNYEQYF. CDR3 bases: TGTGCCAGCAGTTACTCCTGGGGATTGAACTACGAGCAGTACTTC.